This is a list of T cell receptor beta chains from one sample in a study of OX40 agonist ivuxolimab in advanced cancers. The repertoire was sequenced with immunoSEQ multiplex PCR; TCRdb's copy has only in-frame clones and lacks some. Among 90,000 or so clones listed, around 87% were seen once. Material: CD4+ or CD8+ T cells sorted from blood, obtained in a trial of the OX40 agonist ivuxolimab. The source of these receptors is an adult with an advanced solid tumor such as melanoma, head and neck, liver or kidney cancer. The CDR3 runs from the conserved cysteine through the conserved F or W. The order of the fields is CDR3 length, J gene, V gene, CDR3 protein.

CDR3 length: 13; J gene: TRBJ1-1; V gene: TRBV6-1; CDR3 protein: CASIQGENTEAFF
CDR3 length: 20; J gene: TRBJ2-1; V gene: TRBV7-8; CDR3 protein: CASSKQRLAGGPWGYNEQFF
CDR3 length: 14; J gene: TRBJ2-5; V gene: TRBV7-7; CDR3 protein: CASSTGHAEETQYF
CDR3 length: 11; J gene: TRBJ2-7; V gene: TRBV20-1; CDR3 protein: CSFQAPLEQYF
CDR3 length: 13; J gene: TRBJ1-2; V gene: TRBV5-5; CDR3 protein: CASSLGQVYGYTF
CDR3 length: 14; J gene: TRBJ2-7; V gene: TRBV5-4; CDR3 protein: CASSFFSRPYEQYF
CDR3 length: 16; J gene: TRBJ2-1; V gene: TRBV5-1; CDR3 protein: CASSSLTGVSYNEQFF
CDR3 length: 13; J gene: TRBJ2-7; V gene: TRBV28; CDR3 protein: CASRTTGSYEQYF
CDR3 length: 14; J gene: TRBJ2-7; V gene: TRBV14; CDR3 protein: CASSQFQGQNEQYF
CDR3 length: 11; J gene: TRBJ1-5; V gene: TRBV5-3; CDR3 protein: CARSLRLPQHF